The source of this T cell receptor (beta chain) is a study of OX40 agonist ivuxolimab in advanced cancers. Study conclusions and caveats: CD8+ T cells (on average) carried more expanded clones than CD4+ T cells.

The CDR3 loop spans 14 amino acids. The J segment lost 2 bases and the V segment lost 10 bases, leaving 10 bases of the junction unmatched. Looked up from germline, CDR1 is MNHNY and CDR2 is SVGAGI (reference sequence). The protocol was immunoSEQ multiplex PCR, while the TCRdb copy is restricted to in-frame clones and leaves out a portion. The sample consists of about 96,000 clones, about 90% of them appearing once. About this clone: Its antigen is as yet unknown.

The input for sequencing was CD4+ or CD8+ T cells sorted from blood, taken in a trial of the OX40 agonist ivuxolimab. The chain has TRBV6-6 and TRBJ2-5; 7 positions agree with TRBD2. The receptor was derived from an adult with an advanced solid tumor such as melanoma, head and neck, liver or kidney cancer. CDR3 residues: CATLDRAGQETQYF. CDR3 nucleotides: TGTGCCACCCTAGATAGAGCGGGACAAGAGACCCAGTACTTC.